Presented here are 21 T cell receptor beta chains from one specimen sequenced in a study of OX40 agonist ivuxolimab in advanced cancers. The method was immunoSEQ multiplex PCR; TCRdb's version includes in-frame clones alone and lacks a portion of them. The table records roughly 79,000 clones, 85% to 95% of them present only once. This specimen was CD4+ or CD8+ T cells sorted from blood, taken in a trial of the OX40 agonist ivuxolimab. These TCRs come from an adult with an advanced solid tumor such as melanoma, head and neck, liver or kidney cancer.

This sequence joins TRBV10-1 and TRBJ1-2; D is unclear. CDR1 and CDR2 from the germline V gene are WNHNN and SYGVQD (reference sequence). The CDR3 consists of 13 residues. Trimming shortened V by 5 bases and J by 1 base, and 8 bases separated the two germline ends. Here the CDR3 DNA reads TGCGCCAGCAGTTCTGACTTTAACTATGGCTACACCTTC. This codes for CASSSDFNYGYTF.

The chain uses TRBV7-6 and TRBJ2-7; D gene uncertain. Germline CDR1 reads SGHVS; CDR2 reads FNYEAQ. The CDR3 covers 12 residues. Trimming removed 5 bases from V and 9 bases from J, with 14 bases in between. The CDR3 here is CASSTPLGGQYF. Here the CDR3 DNA reads TGTGCCAGCAGCACCCCCCTGGGTGGGCAGTACTTC.

The table lists this clone with a count of one. The chain couples TRBV5-1 to TRBJ1-6; TRBD1 is a possible D gene (5 bases). V was pared by 0 bases and J by 8 bases, with 12 bases between. The CDR3 is 15 amino acids. Germline V gene lookup returns CDR1 SGHRS and CDR2 YFSETQ. The CDR3 DNA follows: TGCGCCAGCAGCTTGGGTGGTGCGGGGGATTCACCCCTCCACTTT. Amino acid sequence: CASSLGGAGDSPLHF.

This chain connects TRBV11-2 to TRBJ1-2, with no clear D. This CDR3 comprises 11 residues. The V end lost 5 bases, the J end lost 8 bases, and 9 bases lay between the germline ends. The germline gives CDR1 SGHAT, CDR2 FQNNGV. The CDR3 reads CASSEAGGYTF. Written as DNA, the CDR3 is TGTGCCAGCAGCGAGGCAGGAGGCTACACCTTC.

The chain is built from TRBV4-3 and TRBJ2-1, with D unclear. The CDR3 is 12 residues long. Germline CDR1 LGHNA, CDR2 YSLEER. V gave up 0 bases and J gave up 8 bases, with 5 bases separating them. The CDR3 spells CASSQDSYEQFF. The CDR3 DNA sequence: TGCGCCAGCAGCCAAGATAGTTATGAGCAGTTCTTC.

The V gene is TRBV10-3, the J gene TRBJ1-4, with D hard to call. The germline V and J ends were trimmed by 4 bases and 5 bases, with 5 bases remaining between them. CDR1 and CDR2 (germline): ENHRY, SYGVKD. The CDR3 length is 12 residues. CDR3 sequence: CAISGVNEKLFF. DNA for the CDR3: TGTGCCATCAGTGGGGTAAATGAAAAACTGTTTTTT.

This chain links TRBV11-2 with TRBJ2-5; D is uncertain. The V and J ends lost 5 bases and 5 bases respectively, with 6 bases between them. CDR1 and CDR2 from the germline V gene are SGHAT and FQNNGV. This CDR3 is 11 amino acids long. CDR3 bases: TGTGCCAGCAGCAAAGGGGAGACCCAGTACTTC. Translation gives CASSKGETQYF.

This clone was observed a single time. The rearrangement uses TRBV6-8 and TRBJ2-5; D is possibly TRBD2 (10 bases). V lost 7 bases to trimming and J lost 1 base, with 25 bases between them. This CDR3 comprises 18 residues. Germline values: CDR1 MNHGY, CDR2 SAAAGT. The CDR3 loop reads CASTNRGLAGAPQETQYF. The DNA of the CDR3 is TGTGCCAGCACCAACAGGGGGCTAGCGGGGGCCCCCCAAGAGACCCAGTACTTC.

J is TRBJ2-1 and V is TRBV19; D is unresolved. The ends were cut back, 4 bases at V and 2 bases at J, with 12 bases in the middle. Germline V CDR1 and CDR2: LNHDA, SQIVND (reference sequence). This CDR3 contains 15 residues. CDR3 nucleotide sequence: TGTGCCAGTAGTACCCGGGCCTCAGCCTACAATGAGCAGTTCTTC. Translated: CASSTRASAYNEQFF.

The chain is built from TRBV10-3 and TRBJ2-1; 14 bases fit TRBD2. The germline gives CDR1 ENHRY, CDR2 SYGVKD. The junction had 7 bases not matched to a gene; V was cut back by 1 base and J by 8 bases. There are 17 residues in the CDR3. The CDR3 sequence: CAISEFPGLAGEDEQFF. The CDR3 DNA is TGTGCCATCAGTGAGTTCCCGGGACTAGCGGGGGAGGATGAGCAGTTCTTC.

V is TRBV30 and J is TRBJ2-7; perhaps TRBD1 as D (6 bases). This CDR3 is 13 amino acids long. Germline V lookup: CDR1 GTSNPN, CDR2 SVGIG (reference sequence). V lost 3 bases to trimming and J lost 4 bases, with 13 bases between them. CDR3 protein: CAWRGHRVYEQYF. DNA of the CDR3: TGTGCCTGGAGGGGTCACAGGGTATACGAGCAGTACTTC.

This clone was detected only once. This rearrangement joins TRBV23-1 to TRBJ2-7, with TRBD2 matching 12 bases. TRBV23-1 qualifies as an ORF whose function is uncertain. This CDR3 has 16 amino acids. Trimming took 2 bases from V and 2 from J; bases not matched to a gene: 4. The CDR3 is CASSQAGTSGPYEQYF. CDR3 nucleotide sequence: TGCGCCAGCAGTCAAGCCGGGACTAGCGGGCCCTACGAGCAGTACTTC.

This rearrangement joins TRBV20-1 to TRBJ2-5, with a possible D match to TRBD1 (6 bases). The tail of the sequence fits TRBJ2-7 better, so the J call may be wrong. CDR3 length: 10 residues. Germline V gene sequence: CDR1 DFQATT, CDR2 SNEGSKA (reference sequence). The DNA of the CDR3 is TGCAGCGTAGGGGGCTACGAGCAGTACTTC. Its protein product is CSVGGYEQYF.

V gene TRBV12-5 combines with J gene TRBJ2-7; D unresolved. This CDR3 spans 14 amino acids. Trimming took 5 bases from V and 2 from J, leaving 13 bases between them. From germline, CDR1 is LGHNT and CDR2 FRNRAP. The CDR3 loop reads CASGETRLTYEQYF. The CDR3 bases are TGTGCTAGTGGTGAGACGAGGTTAACCTACGAGCAGTACTTC.

Only one count was recorded for this clone. The chain links TRBV7-8 to TRBJ2-7; D assignment may be TRBD1 or TRBD2 (5 bases each). This CDR3 has 13 residues. CDR1 and CDR2 from the germline V gene are SGHVS and FQNEAQ. Deletions cut 5 bases from V and 6 bases from J, with 14 bases between. The CDR3 is CASSTGDPGEQYF. The CDR3 nucleotides read TGTGCCAGCAGCACCGGGGACCCAGGCGAGCAGTACTTC.

This sequence joins TRBV19 and TRBJ2-7, with 7 positions matching TRBD1. V was clipped by 7 bases and J by 1 base; unmatched bases: 7. The CDR3 length is 14 residues. CDR1 and CDR2 (germline): LNHDA, SQIVND (reference sequence). Written as DNA, the CDR3 is TGTGCCAGTAAGCAGGGGGTGGGGTCCTACGAGCAGTACTTC. Its protein is CASKQGVGSYEQYF. Complete variable domain (other parts from reference TRBV19 and TRBJ2-7): DGGITQSPKYLFRKEGQNVTLSCEQNLNHDAMYWYRQDPGQGLRLIYYSQIVNDFQKGDIAEGYSVSREKKESFPLTVTSAQKNPTAFYLCASKQGVGSYEQYFGPGTRLTVT.

The CDR3 DNA follows: TGCGCCAGCACCCAACAGGGTTGGAACACTGAAGCTTTCTTT. Translation: CASTQQGWNTEAFF. The rearrangement joins TRBV5-1 to TRBJ1-1; a possible D gene is TRBD1 (6 bases). V was clipped by 6 bases and J by 1 base, with 13 bases between them. Germline V gene data show CDR1 as SGHRS and CDR2 as YFSETQ. The CDR3 runs 14 residues. Based on the CDR3 plus reference TRBV5-1 and TRBJ1-1, the full variable domain is KAGVTQTPRYLIKTRGQQVTLSCSPISGHRSVSWYQQTPGQGLQFLFEYFSETQRNKGNFPGRFSGRQFSNSRSEMNVSTLELGDSALYLCASTQQGWNTEAFFGQGTRLTVV.

A single count supports this clone. The V call is TRBV27, the J call TRBJ2-7; D unclear. Germline loops: CDR1 MNHEY, CDR2 SMNVEV (reference sequence). V was pared by 5 bases and J by 4 bases, with 9 bases between. This CDR3 has 12 residues. CDR3 sequence reads: CASSPTAYEQYF. As DNA, the CDR3 is TGTGCCAGCAGTCCTACCGCATACGAGCAGTACTTC.

This chain joins TRBV6-6 and TRBJ2-1, with D perhaps TRBD2 (5 bases). The CDR3 has 13 residues. Trimming cost V 0 bases and J 8 bases, with 8 bases left between them. CDR1 and CDR2 (germline): MNHNY, SVGAGI (reference sequence). For the CDR3, the DNA is TGTGCCAGCAGTTACTCGGCGGGCCATGAGCAGTTCTTC. Residues: CASSYSAGHEQFF.

This chain connects TRBV5-1 to TRBJ1-1; D unclear. Trimming removed 4 bases from V and 4 bases from J, with 8 bases in between. Germline V gene sequence: CDR1 SGHRS, CDR2 YFSETQ. The CDR3 has 12 residues. The CDR3 reads CASSPVGTEAFF. The DNA for the CDR3 is TGCGCCAGCAGCCCCGTCGGCACTGAAGCTTTCTTT.

A few counts support this clone. The chain employs TRBV2 and TRBJ2-3, with 10 bases lining up with TRBD2. Trimming cost V 4 bases and J 4 bases; bases outside gene matches: 5. The CDR3 is 15 residues long. Germline V gene lookup returns CDR1 SNHLY and CDR2 FYNNEI. CDR3 sequence (DNA): TGTGCCAGCAGTGCAGCGGGGGGGACGGCAGATACGCAGTATTTT. It encodes CASSAAGGTADTQYF.